A single sample gave rise to the 19 T cell receptor beta chains below, sequenced in a study of vaccination and CD4 T cells after COVID-19. TCRdb re-called the PCR reads with MiXCR, one entry per CDR3 protein. The sample contains about 24,000 distinct CDR3 sequences, around 53% of which appear only once. The specimen was CD4+ T cells from blood, collected before SARS-CoV-2 vaccination. These receptors all come from a human donor who had recovered from COVID-19.

There are a few counts of this clonotype. This rearrangement joins TRBV20-1 to TRBJ2-1; 14 bases are a match to TRBD2. Germline V gene sequence: CDR1 DFQATT, CDR2 SNEGSKA (reference sequence). CDR3 length: 14 residues. The V and J ends lost 7 bases and 9 bases, in that order; junction bases with no gene match: 8. The CDR3 DNA is TGCAGTGTACTAGGGACTAGCGGGAGTGTTGAGCAGTTCTTC. The encoded protein is CSVLGTSGSVEQFF.

This chain links TRBV19 with TRBJ2-1, with D perhaps given as TRBD1 or TRBD2 (5 bases each). The CDR3 extends over 12 amino acids. Trimming took off 4 bases at V and 10 bases at J, with 11 bases between the two ends. Germline CDR1 and CDR2: LNHDA and SQIVND (reference sequence). DNA for the CDR3: TGTGCCAGTAGTACGACCGGGACCGAGCAGTTCTTC. Encoded protein: CASSTTGTEQFF.

The rearrangement links TRBV2 to TRBJ2-6; D remains unclear. The V end was cut by 5 bases, the J end by 1 base, with 3 bases between. CDR1 is SNHLY, CDR2 FYNNEI, per germline. This CDR3 spans 13 amino acids. CDR3 nucleotides: TGTGCCAGCAGTACATCTGGGGCCAACGTCCTGACTTTC. This encodes CASSTSGANVLTF. Variable domain in full (rest from reference TRBV2 and TRBJ2-6): EPEVTQTPSHQVTQMGQEVILRCVPISNHLYFYWYRQILGQKVEFLVSFYNNEISEKSEIFDDQFSVERPDGSNFTLKIRSTKLEDSAMYFCASSTSGANVLTFGAGSRLTVL.

The chain joins TRBV15 to TRBJ1-2; tentative D call: TRBD1 (5 bases). V lost 5 bases and J 3 bases, leaving 10 bases between the germline ends. CDR1 and CDR2 from the germline V gene are LNHNV and YYDKDF (reference sequence). CDR3 length: 13 amino acids. The CDR3 region is CATSPWGDYGYTF. The CDR3 nucleotides are TGTGCCACCAGCCCCTGGGGGGACTATGGCTACACCTTC.

This clonotype showed up just once. The V gene is TRBV6-2 or TRBV6-3, the J gene TRBJ2-3; 15 nucleotides line up with TRBD2. Germline trimming cut 6 bases from V and 4 bases from J; bases unmatched to any gene: 8. The CDR3 covers 17 residues. Per the germline V gene, CDR1 is MNHEY and CDR2 is SVGEGT. CDR3 in amino acids: CASRLPRTSGRADTQYF. DNA for the CDR3: TGTGCCAGCAGGCTACCCCGGACTAGCGGGAGGGCAGATACGCAGTATTTT.

This clonotype was seen a few times. V is TRBV7-9 and J is TRBJ2-5; D is tentatively TRBD1 or TRBD2 (5 bases each). This CDR3 is 12 amino acids long. The V gene lost 5 bases and the J gene lost 5 bases, with 9 bases spanning the gap. Germline CDR1 is SEHNR and CDR2 is FQNEAQ (reference sequence). The CDR3 protein is CASSPGRETQYF. CDR3 sequence (DNA): TGTGCCAGCAGCCCGGGGCGGGAGACCCAGTACTTC.

This clonotype was detected a few times. The rearrangement uses TRBV12-3 or TRBV12-4 and TRBJ2-5; 11 positions agree with TRBD2. The V segment lost 3 bases and the J segment 2 bases; nucleotides outside the gene matches: 2. The CDR3 extends over 15 amino acids. CDR3 protein: CASSLRLAGQETQYF. The CDR3 DNA is TGTGCCAGCAGTTTGAGACTAGCGGGGCAAGAGACCCAGTACTTC.

This clonotype is termed medium-sized. The V gene is TRBV20-1, the J gene TRBJ1-2, with 9 positions matching TRBD1. Germline V gene data show CDR1 as DFQATT and CDR2 as SNEGSKA (reference sequence). V gave up 1 base and J gave up 2 bases; unmatched junction bases: 8. The CDR3 loop spans 16 amino acids. This CDR3 reads CSARALTGTGNYGYTF. CDR3 DNA sequence: TGCAGTGCTAGAGCCTTGACCGGGACAGGGAACTATGGCTACACCTTC.

This clonotype was seen a few times. The chain couples TRBV27 to TRBJ1-1, with 11 bases fitting TRBD1. The germline gives CDR1 MNHEY, CDR2 SMNVEV (reference sequence). Losses at the gene ends were 7 bases for V and 5 bases for J; bases not matched to a gene: 9. The CDR3 extends over 15 amino acids. The CDR3 sequence: CASKEWTGGRTEAFF. CDR3 nucleotide sequence: TGTGCCAGCAAGGAATGGACAGGGGGCCGAACTGAAGCTTTCTTT.

V usage is TRBV20-1 and J usage is TRBJ1-6; 9 bases match TRBD1. With V trimmed by 0 bases and J by 10 bases, 7 bases remained unmatched. Germline values: CDR1 DFQATT, CDR2 SNEGSKA (reference sequence). The CDR3 is 15 amino acids. CDR3 nucleotide sequence: TGCAGTGCTAGAGATATTACAGGGGGCTGGTCACCCCTCCACTTT. Its translation is CSARDITGGWSPLHF.

The gene calls are TRBV6-1 and TRBJ1-3, with 7 bases that match TRBD1. The CDR3 covers 16 residues. CDR1 and CDR2 from the germline V gene are MNHNS and SASEGT. Unmatched junction bases numbered 13, after V lost 3 bases and J lost 8 bases. CDR3 amino acids: CASSERTPTGTYTIYF. The CDR3 bases are TGTGCCAGCAGTGAGCGAACACCGACAGGGACATACACCATATATTTT.

The CDR3 region has the DNA TGTGCCAGCAGTACCCTGGGGAGCTACGAGCAGTACTTC. Its protein is CASSTLGSYEQYF. J is TRBJ2-7 and V is TRBV27; maybe TRBD2 (5 bases). The CDR3 is 13 residues long. Trimming cost V 5 bases and J 3 bases, with 11 bases left between them. Germline V gene data show CDR1 as MNHEY and CDR2 as SMNVEV (reference sequence).

The rearrangement joins TRBV7-6 to TRBJ2-7; D gene unclear. CDR3 size: 14 residues. From germline, CDR1 is SGHVS and CDR2 FNYEAQ. Trimming left V 0 bases short and J 0 bases short, with 6 bases between. The CDR3 nucleotides are TGTGCCAGCAGCTTAGCTGCCCACTCCTACGAGCAGTACTTC. The encoded protein is CASSLAAHSYEQYF.

The rearrangement joins TRBV19 to TRBJ2-7, with TRBD1 matching over 9 bases. Looked up from germline, CDR1 is LNHDA and CDR2 is SQIVND (reference sequence). The CDR3 sequence is 16 residues long. V gave up 5 bases and J gave up 0 bases; unmatched junction bases: 8. The CDR3 DNA is TGTGCCAGTAGTCTCCCTAGGGACAGGGCCTCCTACGAGCAGTACTTC. It translates to CASSLPRDRASYEQYF.

This chain uses TRBV27 with TRBJ2-5; TRBD2 matches at 12 bases. The germline CDR1 and CDR2 sequences are MNHEY and SMNVEV (reference sequence). There are 17 residues in the CDR3. V lost 0 bases and J lost 2; bases outside the gene matches: 4. CDR3 loop: CASSLSGLAGGQETQYF. In DNA, the CDR3 is TGTGCCAGCAGTTTATCGGGGCTAGCGGGAGGGCAAGAGACCCAGTACTTC.

The chain is built from TRBV19 and TRBJ2-4, with TRBD1 as a possible D gene (6 bases). This CDR3 region has 16 residues. CDR1 is LNHDA and CDR2 is SQIVND in the germline V gene (reference sequence). V lost 8 bases, J lost 0 bases, and 17 bases lay in between. Written as DNA, the CDR3 is TGTGCCAGTGGGGCAGGGGCACGGATAGCCAAAAACATTCAGTACTTC. The encoded protein is CASGAGARIAKNIQYF. The whole variable domain, remainder taken from reference TRBV19 and TRBJ2-4, is DGGITQSPKYLFRKEGQNVTLSCEQNLNHDAMYWYRQDPGQGLRLIYYSQIVNDFQKGDIAEGYSVSREKKESFPLTVTSAQKNPTAFYLCASGAGARIAKNIQYFGAGTRLSVL.

This clonotype showed up just a few times. The V and J genes are TRBV20-1 and TRBJ2-7; no reliable D call. From germline, CDR1 is DFQATT and CDR2 SNEGSKA (reference sequence). The V and J ends lost 1 base and 5 bases respectively, with 18 bases between them. The CDR3 totals 15 residues. CDR3 residues: CSARANSPPHNEQYF. In nucleotides, the CDR3 is TGCAGTGCTAGAGCTAACTCGCCCCCCCACAACGAGCAGTACTTC.

CDR3 sequence reads: CASTARRTGIVHTEAFF. The DNA of the CDR3 is TGTGCCAGCACCGCGCGAAGGACAGGGATAGTGCACACTGAAGCTTTCTTT. The chain carries TRBV7-2 and TRBJ1-1, with 8 positions matching TRBD1. CDR1 is SGHTA and CDR2 is FQGNSA in the germline V gene. There are 17 residues in the CDR3. J gave up 3 bases and V 7 bases, and 16 bases lay outside the gene matches. Full variable domain (rest looked up from reference TRBV7-2 and TRBJ1-1): GAGVSQSPSNKVTEKGKDVELRCDPISGHTALYWYRQSLGQGLEFLIYFQGNSAPDKSGLPSDRFSAERTGGSVSTLTIQRTQQEDSAVYLCASTARRTGIVHTEAFFGQGTRLTVV.

In its sample, this clonotype was seen a few times. The genes are TRBV10-2 and TRBJ2-5; D gene uncertain. The CDR3 is 11 amino acids. Germline V gene sequence: CDR1 WSHSY, CDR2 SAAADI. Trimming left V 0 bases short and J 5 bases short, with 1 base between. The CDR3 DNA reads as TGCGCCAGCAGTGAGTCTGAGACCCAGTACTTC. The encoded protein is CASSESETQYF.